This T cell receptor beta chain derives from a study of T cell responses to AZD1222 COVID-19 vaccine. The CDR3 is 14 residues long. CDR1 and CDR2 from the germline V gene are SGHNT and YYREEE (reference sequence). Trimming cost V 0 bases and J 3 bases, with 10 bases left between them. Second-dose recipients at about 4 or about 12 weeks were treated as one pooled group. Profiling relied on immunoSEQ multiplex PCR, and the TCRdb table lists in-frame clones only, not all of them. The sample has tens of thousands of clones; less than 85% are singletons. This TCR derives from an adult who received the AZD1222 COVID-19 vaccine. V gene TRBV5-4 combines with J gene TRBJ2-7; no clear D gene. Material: peripheral blood, obtained 28 days after the second AZD1222 dose. The CDR3 loop is CASSLDGNVYEQYF. The DNA of the CDR3 is TGTGCCAGCAGCTTGGATGGGAACGTCTACGAGCAGTACTTC.